This entry lists 30 T cell receptor beta chains sequenced from one sample in a study of blood T cell repertoires in COVID-19. Sequencing used immunoSEQ multiplex PCR; TCRdb keeps in-frame clones, though not all of them. The sample contains more than 250,000 clones, about 88% of which appear only once. Sequenced input: peripheral blood. Receptor source: a man aged 18 to 30 with active or convalescent COVID-19.

This clone was seen a handful of times. CDR3 loop: CASSLRGTLEAFF. The CDR3 coding sequence is TGTGCCAGCAGCCTCAGGGGGACCCTTGAAGCTTTCTTT. The chain couples TRBV3-1 (or the pseudogene TRBV3-2) to TRBJ1-1, with 7 positions matching TRBD1. Per germline, CDR1 LGHDT and CDR2 YNNKEL (reference sequence). This CDR3 is 13 amino acids long. Trimming at V came to 4 bases and at J to 7 bases, leaving 6 bases not matched to a gene.

The rearrangement joins TRBV5-1 to TRBJ2-1; TRBD2 matches 13 bases. This CDR3 has 15 amino acids. The V gene end was trimmed by 3 bases and the J gene end by 8 bases; junction bases not matched to a gene: 5. Germline CDR1 is SGHRS and CDR2 is YFSETQ. The CDR3 region is CASSWTSGGRDEQFF. The CDR3 DNA reads as TGCGCCAGCAGCTGGACTAGCGGGGGCAGGGATGAGCAGTTCTTC.

The rearrangement joins TRBV5-1 to TRBJ1-2; D is perhaps TRBD1 (6 bases). Trimming left V 4 bases short and J 3 bases short, with 16 bases between. CDR3 length equals 15 residues. Germline CDR1 reads SGHRS; CDR2 reads YFSETQ. CDR3 loop: CASSPLGGQDYGYTF. The CDR3 coding sequence is TGCGCCAGCAGCCCCCTCGGGGGGCAGGACTATGGCTACACCTTC.

The genes are TRBV4-3 and TRBJ2-3; 10 bases are a match to TRBD2. Germline V gene sequence: CDR1 LGHNA, CDR2 YSLEER. The CDR3 length is 17 residues. J lost 5 bases, V lost 0 bases, and 8 bases had no gene match. CDR3 sequence reads: CASSQEPAGGKIDTQYF. In DNA form, the CDR3 reads TGCGCCAGCAGCCAAGAGCCAGCGGGGGGGAAGATAGATACGCAGTATTTT.

This clone was seen a single time. The chain carries TRBV9 and TRBJ1-2; D perhaps matches TRBD1 (6 bases). V lost 4 bases and J 7 bases, leaving 26 bases between the germline ends. Germline V gene sequence: CDR1 SGDLS, CDR2 YYNGEE. The CDR3 runs to 17 residues. CDR3 DNA: TGTGCCAGCAGCCCGAAGCCCCGACAGGCGGGCCGGGGTGGCTACACCTTC. Protein product: CASSPKPRQAGRGGYTF. Full variable domain (missing parts from reference TRBV9 and TRBJ1-2): DSGVTQTPKHLITATGQRVTLRCSPRSGDLSVYWYQQSLDQGLQFLIQYYNGEERAKGNILERFSAQQFPDLHSELNLSSLELGDSALYFCASSPKPRQAGRGGYTFGSGTRLTVV.

The chain couples TRBV15 to TRBJ2-3; TRBD2 matches at 9 bases. Per the germline V gene, CDR1 is LNHNV and CDR2 is YYDKDF (reference sequence). The CDR3 sequence is 17 residues long. With 0 bases clipped from V and 2 bases from J, the junction kept 6 bases outside the gene matches. Here the CDR3 DNA reads TGTGCCACCAGCAGAGATCCCGGCGGGGGGGTCACAGATACGCAGTATTTT. It is translated as CATSRDPGGGVTDTQYF. Supplemented by reference TRBV15 and TRBJ2-3, the full variable domain reads DAMVIQNPRYQVTQFGKPVTLSCSQTLNHNVMYWYQQKSSQAPKLLFHYYDKDFNNEADTPDNFQSRRPNTSFCFLDIRSPGLGDTAMYLCATSRDPGGGVTDTQYFGPGTRLTVL.

The chain couples TRBV7-9 to TRBJ1-2; no reliable D call. Germline V gene sequence: CDR1 SEHNR, CDR2 FQNEAQ (reference sequence). The CDR3 contains 14 residues. V was clipped by 2 bases and J by 4 bases, with 11 bases between them. For the CDR3, the DNA is TGTGCCAGCAGCTTAAGTTCGGGATTCTATGGCTACACCTTC. Encoded protein: CASSLSSGFYGYTF. Together with reference TRBV7-9 and TRBJ1-2, the CDR3 gives the full variable domain: DTGVSQNPRHKITKRGQNVTFRCDPISEHNRLYWYRQTLGQGPEFLTYFQNEAQLEKSRLLSDRFSAERPKGSFSTLEIQRTEQGDSAMYLCASSLSSGFYGYTFGSGTRLTVV.

This chain connects TRBV20-1 to TRBJ1-1, with D possibly being TRBD1 (6 bases). Germline assignment: CDR1 DFQATT and CDR2 SNEGSKA (reference sequence). V was clipped by 3 bases and J by 0 bases, with 11 bases between them. This CDR3 spans 14 amino acids. Here the CDR3 DNA reads TGCAGTGCTAGTAAGGGACACCTGAACACTGAAGCTTTCTTT. This translates into CSASKGHLNTEAFF.

The V call is TRBV2, the J call TRBJ1-5; no firm D call. The CDR3 is 13 amino acids. The germline V gene has CDR1 SNHLY and CDR2 FYNNEI. Trimming pared 5 bases from V and 7 bases from J, leaving 12 bases between. The CDR3 DNA reads as TGTGCCAGCAGTTCCTCTATCCGGCAGCCCCAGCATTTT. As protein: CASSSSIRQPQHF. The variable domain in full, completed from reference TRBV2 and TRBJ1-5, reads EPEVTQTPSHQVTQMGQEVILRCVPISNHLYFYWYRQILGQKVEFLVSFYNNEISEKSEIFDDQFSVERPDGSNFTLKIRSTKLEDSAMYFCASSSSIRQPQHFGDGTRLSIL.

In its sample, this clone was seen once. V is TRBV6-6 and J is TRBJ2-3; perhaps TRBD2 as D (5 bases). The CDR3 sequence is 16 residues long. CDR1 and CDR2 from the germline V gene are MNHNY and SVGAGI (reference sequence). Trimming removed 6 bases from V and 11 bases from J, with 27 bases in between. The CDR3 DNA reads as TGTGCCAGCAGCTACGGATCCGAGGGCTTCCTTATCGTGCAGTATTTT. Amino acids: CASSYGSEGFLIVQYF.

CDR3 nucleotides: TGTGCCAGCTGGACAGGGGGTCCGGGGAACACTGAAGCTTTCTTT. It codes for CASWTGGPGNTEAFF. The chain carries TRBV27 and TRBJ1-1, with 10 bases aligning to TRBD1. This CDR3 has 15 residues. In germline, CDR1 is MNHEY, CDR2 SMNVEV (reference sequence). J was trimmed by 1 base and V by 8 bases; bases with no gene match: 7.

The gene calls are TRBV5-1 and TRBJ2-5; TRBD2 aligns across 8 bases. Germline CDR1 is SGHRS and CDR2 is YFSETQ. The CDR3 consists of 15 residues. Germline trimming cut 0 bases from V and 2 bases from J; bases unmatched to any gene: 3. In DNA form, the CDR3 reads TGCGCCAGCAGCTTGGTTAGCGGGGAGCAAGAGACCCAGTACTTC. It yields the protein CASSLVSGEQETQYF.

The chain combines TRBV30 with TRBJ1-4; D is unresolved. The germline V gene has CDR1 GTSNPN and CDR2 SVGIG (reference sequence). Trimming removed 0 bases at V and 6 bases at J, with 11 bases between. This CDR3 is 14 amino acids long. Here the CDR3 reads CAWSVRSIDEKLFF. DNA of the CDR3: TGTGCCTGGAGTGTACGGAGTATAGATGAAAAACTGTTTTTT. The variable domain in full, with the rest retrieved from reference TRBV30 and TRBJ1-4, is SQTIHQWPATLVQPVGSPLSLECTVEGTSNPNLYWYRQAAGRGLQLLFYSVGIGQISSEVPQNLSASRPQDRQFILSSKKLLLSDSGFYLCAWSVRSIDEKLFFGSGTQLSVL.

CDR3 sequence (DNA): TGTGCCAGCAGTTTCGACAGCAGGGGGTCTAACTATGGCTACACCTTC. It codes for CASSFDSRGSNYGYTF. The V and J genes are TRBV27 and TRBJ1-2; 7 bases map to TRBD1. Germline CDR1 MNHEY, CDR2 SMNVEV (reference sequence). The CDR3 has 16 amino acids. Unmatched junction bases numbered 7, after V lost 3 bases and J lost 0 bases.

This clone was seen just once. The rearrangement links TRBV7-9 to TRBJ2-7; 7 bases line up with TRBD1. The CDR3 length is 14 residues. Germline V gene sequence: CDR1 SEHNR, CDR2 FQNEAQ (reference sequence). Trimming cost V 5 bases and J 3 bases; bases outside gene matches: 7. The CDR3 DNA sequence: TGTGCCAGCAGCGTCGTGACAGGGAACTACGAGCAGTACTTC. Translating it yields CASSVVTGNYEQYF.

The chain has TRBV3-1 (or the pseudogene TRBV3-2) and TRBJ1-1; tentatively, D is TRBD1 (6 bases). V was trimmed by 3 bases and J by 5 bases, leaving 16 bases between them. The CDR3 has 15 amino acids. Germline V CDR1 and CDR2: LGHDT, YNNKEL (reference sequence). CDR3: CASSHLQAGATEAFF. CDR3 sequence (DNA): TGTGCCAGCAGCCACCTTCAGGCGGGGGCTACTGAAGCTTTCTTT.

This chain links TRBV28 with TRBJ2-7; D is perhaps TRBD1 (6 bases). The CDR3 totals 14 residues. Germline V gene data show CDR1 as MDHEN and CDR2 as SYDVKM. V lost 3 bases and J lost 2, with 11 bases in between. The CDR3 protein is CASSFSQGTYEQYF. The CDR3 DNA reads as TGTGCCAGCAGTTTCAGCCAGGGGACCTACGAGCAGTACTTC.

The chain combines TRBV30 with TRBJ2-3; 8 bases fit TRBD2. Germline loops: CDR1 GTSNPN, CDR2 SVGIG (reference sequence). The CDR3 covers 14 residues. V dropped 3 bases and J dropped 2; count of bases not matched to a gene: 4. The CDR3 nucleotides read TGTGCCTGGAGGAGCGGGGGCAACACAGATACGCAGTATTTT. It codes for CAWRSGGNTDTQYF.

V is TRBV4-1 and J is TRBJ1-1; no definite D call. The CDR3 totals 15 residues. From germline, CDR1 is MGHRA and CDR2 YSYEKL. V gave up 0 bases and J gave up 0 bases, with 8 bases separating them. The chain's CDR3 is CASSQDEFMNTEAFF. For the CDR3, the DNA is TGCGCCAGCAGCCAAGATGAGTTCATGAACACTGAAGCTTTCTTT.

The genes are TRBV4-1 and TRBJ2-7; 8 bases agree with TRBD1. CDR3 size: 14 residues. V lost 4 bases to trimming and J lost 2 bases; unmatched junction nucleotides: 4. The germline gives CDR1 MGHRA, CDR2 YSYEKL. Here the CDR3 DNA reads TGCGCCAGCAGCCTACAGGGGGACGCCTACGAGCAGTACTTC. Its protein product is CASSLQGDAYEQYF.

The gene calls are TRBV25-1 and TRBJ2-1; possible D gene TRBD2, 6 bases. The CDR3 spans 14 residues. With 3 bases removed from V and 1 base from J, the gap between germline ends came to 7 bases. Looked up from germline, CDR1 is MGHDK and CDR2 is SYGVNS. The DNA for the CDR3 is TGTGCCAGCAGTGACAGCGGGTCCTACAATGAGCAGTTCTTC. Its protein product is CASSDSGSYNEQFF.

The CDR3 loop is CASSQGLAGHLPFYNEQFF. The DNA for the CDR3 is TGTGCCAGCAGCCAGGGACTAGCGGGCCACCTTCCCTTTTACAATGAGCAGTTCTTC. V is TRBV14 and J is TRBJ2-1, with TRBD2 matching over 12 bases. Unmatched junction bases numbered 13, after V lost 3 bases and J lost 4 bases. This CDR3 comprises 19 residues. Germline V gene sequence: CDR1 SGHDN, CDR2 FVKESK.

The table lists this clone with a few counts. This rearrangement joins TRBV5-1 to TRBJ1-1, with D perhaps matching TRBD1 (6 bases). CDR1 and CDR2 from the germline V gene are SGHRS and YFSETQ. The CDR3 has 14 amino acids. The V gene lost 4 bases and the J gene lost 6 bases, with 16 bases spanning the gap. The CDR3 nucleotides read TGCGCCAGCAGCCACCTTCAGGGGAGCTCTGAAGCTTTCTTT. Residues: CASSHLQGSSEAFF.

In this sample, this clone turned up a few times. The J gene is TRBJ2-2, the V gene TRBV5-1; D unclear. CDR1 is SGHRS, CDR2 YFSETQ, per germline. This CDR3 has 12 amino acids. V dropped 3 bases and J dropped 6 bases, with 6 bases sitting between them. This CDR3 reads CASSYSPGELFF. The CDR3 DNA reads TGCGCCAGCAGCTACAGCCCCGGGGAGCTGTTTTTT.

DNA for the CDR3: TGTGCCAGCAGCTTCGGGACAGGGTTTCTTGGCTACACCTTC. The encoded protein is CASSFGTGFLGYTF. The chain combines TRBV7-9 with TRBJ1-2; 9 bases are shared with TRBD1. Germline V CDR1 and CDR2: SEHNR, FQNEAQ (reference sequence). The junction had 6 bases not matched to a gene; V was cut back by 3 bases and J by 7 bases. The CDR3 is 14 amino acids.

This sequence joins TRBV29-1 and TRBJ1-4, with TRBD1 as a possible D gene (6 bases). The CDR3 is 15 residues long. V was shortened by 0 bases and J by 7 bases, with 15 bases between the two germline ends. Germline assignment: CDR1 SQVTM and CDR2 ANQGSEA. DNA for the CDR3: TGCAGCGTTGAAGATTCCAAGGGGGAGTTTGAAAAACTGTTTTTT. Encoded protein: CSVEDSKGEFEKLFF.

This clone was found once. V and J are TRBV7-9 and TRBJ2-1; 8 bases match TRBD2. CDR1 and CDR2 from the germline V gene are SEHNR and FQNEAQ (reference sequence). The CDR3 has 13 residues. V shed 5 bases and J 12 bases; nucleotides not matched to a gene: 9. The chain's CDR3 is CASSPAGAAGQFF. The CDR3 DNA reads as TGTGCCAGCAGCCCAGCGGGGGCGGCGGGGCAGTTCTTC.

The V call is TRBV5-4, the J call TRBJ2-3; 7 bases are a match to TRBD1. The ends lost 0 bases at V and 2 bases at J; junction bases unmatched: 3. This CDR3 comprises 15 residues. Germline CDR1 SGHNT, CDR2 YYREEE (reference sequence). The DNA of the CDR3 is TGTGCCAGCAGCTTGGCCGGGACAGTCACAGATACGCAGTATTTT. Amino acids: CASSLAGTVTDTQYF.

The chain links TRBV9 to TRBJ2-2, with D perhaps matching TRBD1 (6 bases). The CDR3 totals 15 residues. Trimming stripped 0 bases from V and 8 bases from J, with 14 bases between. Germline CDR1 SGDLS, CDR2 YYNGEE. The CDR3 bases are TGTGCCAGCAGCGTAGTTCAGGGGTTCTCTGGGGAGCTGTTTTTT. Translation gives CASSVVQGFSGELFF.

This chain's CDR3 is CASSLGSRVFRETQYF. DNA of the CDR3: TGTGCCAGCAGCTTAGGCTCCAGGGTCTTTAGGGAGACCCAGTACTTC. The rearrangement uses TRBV11-3 and TRBJ2-5, with D possibly matching TRBD1 (5 bases). Trimming stripped 1 base from V and 5 bases from J, with 17 bases between. The CDR3 loop spans 16 amino acids. Per germline, CDR1 SGHNT and CDR2 YENEEA.